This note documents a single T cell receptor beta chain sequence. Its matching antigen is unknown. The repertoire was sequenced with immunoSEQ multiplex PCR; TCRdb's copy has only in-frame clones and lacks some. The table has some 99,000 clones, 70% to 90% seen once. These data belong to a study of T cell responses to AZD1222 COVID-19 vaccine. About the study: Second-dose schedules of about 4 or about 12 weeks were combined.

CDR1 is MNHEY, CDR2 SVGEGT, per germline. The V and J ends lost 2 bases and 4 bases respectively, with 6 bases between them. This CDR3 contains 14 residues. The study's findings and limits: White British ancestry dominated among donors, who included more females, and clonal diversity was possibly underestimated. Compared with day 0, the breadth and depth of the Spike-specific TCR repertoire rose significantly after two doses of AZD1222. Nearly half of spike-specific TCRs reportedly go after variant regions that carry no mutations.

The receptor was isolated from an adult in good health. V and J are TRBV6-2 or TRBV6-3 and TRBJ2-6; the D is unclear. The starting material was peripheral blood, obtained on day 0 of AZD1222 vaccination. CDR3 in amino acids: CASSYPAGANVLTF. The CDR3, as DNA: TGTGCCAGCAGTTACCCTGCAGGGGCCAACGTCCTGACTTTC.